The rows below give T cell receptor beta chains drawn from one sample of a study of cytomegalovirus exposure and HLA in healthy donors. Data came from immunoSEQ multiplex PCR; TCRdb stores just in-frame clones and leaves some out. Altogether about 180,000 clones are present, approximately 80% being singletons, with the ten largest covering under 2%. The sample was PBMCs. The source is a man aged 18 to 30 in good health and CMV-seronegative. CDR3s include the opening cysteine and the closing phenylalanine or tryptophan. Each record gives: V gene, D gene, J gene, CDR3 length, clone size, CDR3 DNA, CDR3 protein. A D gene is named only where the DNA matches it firmly. Size tells how often a clone was seen (once, few, many) or the class of an expanded clone, and some rows leave it out.

v_call: TRBV19; d_call: NA; j_call: TRBJ2-2; cdr3_length: 13; clone_size: NA; cdr3_nt: TGTGCCAGTAGTATTCCGGGAACCGGGGAGCTGTTTTTT; cdr3_aa: CASSIPGTGELFF
v_call: TRBV19; d_call: TRBD1; j_call: TRBJ1-5; cdr3_length: 16; clone_size: NA; cdr3_nt: TGTGCCAGTACAGGAAGGACAGGGGTGCTCAATCAGCCCCAGCATTTT; cdr3_aa: CASTGRTGVLNQPQHF
v_call: TRBV5-1; d_call: TRBD1; j_call: TRBJ2-3; cdr3_length: 15; clone_size: NA; cdr3_nt: TGCGCCAGCAGCTTGGGGGACAGGGATGCAGATACGCAGTATTTT; cdr3_aa: CASSLGDRDADTQYF
v_call: TRBV5-1; d_call: NA; j_call: TRBJ2-7; cdr3_length: 14; clone_size: NA; cdr3_nt: TGCGCCAGCAGCTTGGGACAGGAGATTGGCGAGCAGTACTTC; cdr3_aa: CASSLGQEIGEQYF
v_call: TRBV5-1; d_call: NA; j_call: TRBJ1-1; cdr3_length: 13; clone_size: few; cdr3_nt: TGCGCCAGCAGACCGGCGGGGAGCACTGAAGCTTTCTTT; cdr3_aa: CASRPAGSTEAFF
v_call: TRBV4-1; d_call: TRBD2; j_call: TRBJ2-5; cdr3_length: 16; clone_size: NA; cdr3_nt: TGCGCCAGCAGCCAAACCATGGCGGGGGGGCCGGAGACCCAGTACTTC; cdr3_aa: CASSQTMAGGPETQYF
v_call: TRBV5-8; d_call: NA; j_call: TRBJ2-1; cdr3_length: 14; clone_size: NA; cdr3_nt: TGTGCCAGCAGCTTGGGACTGAGGTACAATGAGCAGTTCTTC; cdr3_aa: CASSLGLRYNEQFF
v_call: TRBV27; d_call: TRBD2; j_call: TRBJ2-5; cdr3_length: 14; clone_size: NA; cdr3_nt: TGTGCCAGCAGTTTATCGACCGGCGGGGGGACCCAGTACTTC; cdr3_aa: CASSLSTGGGTQYF
v_call: TRBV9; d_call: NA; j_call: TRBJ2-1; cdr3_length: 14; clone_size: NA; cdr3_nt: TGTGCCAGCAGCGTAGGCGGACTCGGCAATGAGCAGTTCTTC; cdr3_aa: CASSVGGLGNEQFF
v_call: TRBV19; d_call: NA; j_call: TRBJ1-5; cdr3_length: 15; clone_size: NA; cdr3_nt: TGTGCCAGTAGTATCCGGGGGGCCGGCAATCAGCCCCAGCATTTT; cdr3_aa: CASSIRGAGNQPQHF
v_call: TRBV30; d_call: TRBD1; j_call: TRBJ1-3; cdr3_length: 15; clone_size: NA; cdr3_nt: TGTGCCTGGAGTCAGGGGGGTACGTCTGGAAACACCATATATTTT; cdr3_aa: CAWSQGGTSGNTIYF
v_call: TRBV2; d_call: NA; j_call: TRBJ2-3; cdr3_length: 14; clone_size: NA; cdr3_nt: TGTGCCAGCAGTGAGGGACTGAGCACAGATACGCAGTATTTT; cdr3_aa: CASSEGLSTDTQYF
v_call: TRBV18; d_call: TRBD1; j_call: TRBJ2-7; cdr3_length: 14; clone_size: NA; cdr3_nt: TGTGCCAGCTCACTAAGCGGACAGGGCTACGAGCAGTACTTC; cdr3_aa: CASSLSGQGYEQYF
v_call: TRBV5-4; d_call: NA; j_call: TRBJ2-7; cdr3_length: 14; clone_size: NA; cdr3_nt: TGTGCCAGCAGCGCTGGGGGCAGAATCTACGAGCAGTACTTC; cdr3_aa: CASSAGGRIYEQYF
v_call: TRBV5-1; d_call: TRBD1; j_call: TRBJ1-6; cdr3_length: 16; clone_size: NA; cdr3_nt: TGCGCCAGCAGCATGAACCAGGGGGCACAAAGCTCACCCCTCCACTTT; cdr3_aa: CASSMNQGAQSSPLHF
v_call: TRBV11-2; d_call: NA; j_call: TRBJ2-5; cdr3_length: 12; clone_size: NA; cdr3_nt: TGTGCCAGCAGCTTAGATCGGGAGACCCAGTACTTC; cdr3_aa: CASSLDRETQYF
v_call: TRBV5-6; d_call: NA; j_call: TRBJ2-3; cdr3_length: 16; clone_size: few; cdr3_nt: TGTGCCAGCAGCCTGGGCCTAAACCCAAGCACAGATACGCAGTATTTT; cdr3_aa: CASSLGLNPSTDTQYF
v_call: TRBV28; d_call: TRBD1; j_call: TRBJ1-3; cdr3_length: 14; clone_size: NA; cdr3_nt: TGTGCCAGCAGTACGGCGGGACAGGGGAACACCATATATTTT; cdr3_aa: CASSTAGQGNTIYF
v_call: TRBV5-1; d_call: NA; j_call: TRBJ2-3; cdr3_length: 15; clone_size: once; cdr3_nt: TGCGCCAGCAGCTTGAATCCCTCCCGGACAGATACGCAGTATTTT; cdr3_aa: CASSLNPSRTDTQYF
v_call: TRBV2; d_call: TRBD2; j_call: TRBJ2-1; cdr3_length: 15; clone_size: NA; cdr3_nt: TGTGCCAGCAGCCCAAGCGGGAGCTCCTACAATGAGCAGTTCTTC; cdr3_aa: CASSPSGSSYNEQFF
v_call: TRBV7-9; d_call: NA; j_call: TRBJ2-2; cdr3_length: 15; clone_size: NA; cdr3_nt: NA; cdr3_aa: CASSFGPGGPGELFF
v_call: TRBV5-4; d_call: TRBD1; j_call: TRBJ1-3; cdr3_length: 14; clone_size: NA; cdr3_nt: TGTGCCAGCAGCTCCGACAGGGATAGAAACACCATATATTTT; cdr3_aa: CASSSDRDRNTIYF
v_call: TRBV29-1; d_call: NA; j_call: TRBJ1-4; cdr3_length: 11; clone_size: NA; cdr3_nt: TGCAGCGTTGTTCGGGTGGGAAAACTGTTTTTT; cdr3_aa: CSVVRVGKLFF
v_call: TRBV11-2; d_call: TRBD1; j_call: TRBJ2-3; cdr3_length: 13; clone_size: NA; cdr3_nt: TGTGCCAGCAGCCAGACAGGGACAGATACGCAGTATTTT; cdr3_aa: CASSQTGTDTQYF
v_call: TRBV7-2; d_call: NA; j_call: TRBJ2-2; cdr3_length: 19; clone_size: NA; cdr3_nt: TGTGCCAGCAGCCCGTCTTACAGAGGACTCCTAAAAAACACCGGGGAGCTGTTTTTT; cdr3_aa: CASSPSYRGLLKNTGELFF
v_call: TRBV5-6; d_call: NA; j_call: TRBJ1-2; cdr3_length: 12; clone_size: NA; cdr3_nt: TGTGCCAGCAGCCCCACAGGGAGGGGTAAGACGTTC; cdr3_aa: CASSPTGRGKTF
v_call: TRBV6-5; d_call: NA; j_call: TRBJ1-1; cdr3_length: 13; clone_size: NA; cdr3_nt: TGTGTCAGCACCCCCGGGAGGAACACTGAAGCTTTCTTT; cdr3_aa: CVSTPGRNTEAFF
v_call: TRBV7-2; d_call: TRBD1; j_call: TRBJ1-3; cdr3_length: 15; clone_size: few; cdr3_nt: TGTGCCAGCAGCTTAATGGACAGGGGTGGAAACACCATATATTTT; cdr3_aa: CASSLMDRGGNTIYF
v_call: TRBV5-4; d_call: TRBD2; j_call: TRBJ2-1; cdr3_length: 18; clone_size: once; cdr3_nt: TGTGCCAGCAGCTTGGGCGGAGGACTAGTCGCCCTGAGGGGTGAGCAGTTCTTC; cdr3_aa: CASSLGGGLVALRGEQFF
v_call: TRBV6-5; d_call: TRBD1; j_call: TRBJ1-1; cdr3_length: 13; clone_size: NA; cdr3_nt: TGTGCCAGCAGTCGGACAGGGCCCACTGAAGCTTTCTTT; cdr3_aa: CASSRTGPTEAFF
v_call: TRBV6-5; d_call: NA; j_call: TRBJ2-3; cdr3_length: 15; clone_size: NA; cdr3_nt: TGTGCCAGCAGTTATCAGGGGACCGGCACAGATACGCAGTATTTT; cdr3_aa: CASSYQGTGTDTQYF
v_call: TRBV27; d_call: TRBD2; j_call: TRBJ2-3; cdr3_length: 18; clone_size: NA; cdr3_nt: TGTGCCAGCAGTTTAGGCCCCTCCCTTAGCGGGAGGACAGATACGCAGTATTTT; cdr3_aa: CASSLGPSLSGRTDTQYF
v_call: TRBV4-1; d_call: TRBD1; j_call: TRBJ2-7; cdr3_length: 14; clone_size: NA; cdr3_nt: TGCGCCAGCAGCCAAGATGGGGCAGGGGGCGAGCAGTACTTC; cdr3_aa: CASSQDGAGGEQYF
v_call: TRBV7-8; d_call: TRBD2; j_call: TRBJ2-7; cdr3_length: 15; clone_size: NA; cdr3_nt: TGTGCCAGCAGCTTAGGGCTAGCGGGGTTCTACGAGCAGTACTTC; cdr3_aa: CASSLGLAGFYEQYF
v_call: TRBV10-3; d_call: TRBD1; j_call: TRBJ2-3; cdr3_length: 13; clone_size: once; cdr3_nt: TGTGCCATCGGGGGACAGGGGGGCGATACGCAGTATTTT; cdr3_aa: CAIGGQGGDTQYF
v_call: TRBV19; d_call: NA; j_call: TRBJ1-2; cdr3_length: 14; clone_size: NA; cdr3_nt: TGTGCCAGTAGGAAGGGATTGGAGGGCTATGGCTACACCTTC; cdr3_aa: CASRKGLEGYGYTF
v_call: TRBV2; d_call: NA; j_call: TRBJ1-6; cdr3_length: 14; clone_size: NA; cdr3_nt: TGTGCCAGCTCTGGTCTACAGTCTAATTCACCCCTCCACTTT; cdr3_aa: CASSGLQSNSPLHF
v_call: TRBV4-1; d_call: TRBD1; j_call: TRBJ2-7; cdr3_length: 15; clone_size: NA; cdr3_nt: TGCGCCAGCAGCCGGACAGGGTCCCAATACTACGAGCAGTACTTC; cdr3_aa: CASSRTGSQYYEQYF
v_call: TRBV7-3; d_call: TRBD2; j_call: TRBJ2-5; cdr3_length: 16; clone_size: NA; cdr3_nt: TGTGCCAGCAGCCCCAGAGCGGGAGGGCCCGAGGAGACCCAGTACTTC; cdr3_aa: CASSPRAGGPEETQYF
v_call: TRBV6-6; d_call: NA; j_call: TRBJ1-5; cdr3_length: 16; clone_size: NA; cdr3_nt: TGTGCCAGCAGCCCGGGATTACAGGGTCTGTATCAGCCCCAGCATTTT; cdr3_aa: CASSPGLQGLYQPQHF
v_call: TRBV5-4; d_call: TRBD1; j_call: TRBJ2-2; cdr3_length: 15; clone_size: NA; cdr3_nt: TGTGCCAGCAGCCGGCCGGGACAGGGTTCCGGGGAGCTGTTTTTT; cdr3_aa: CASSRPGQGSGELFF
v_call: TRBV15; d_call: NA; j_call: TRBJ2-7; cdr3_length: 15; clone_size: NA; cdr3_nt: TGTGCCACCAGCAGAGGGAGGACGGACTCCTACGAGCAGTACTTC; cdr3_aa: CATSRGRTDSYEQYF
v_call: TRBV27; d_call: NA; j_call: TRBJ2-6; cdr3_length: 16; clone_size: NA; cdr3_nt: TGTGCCAGCAGCTTCTACGGGAGCTCTGGGGCCAACGTCCTGACTTTC; cdr3_aa: CASSFYGSSGANVLTF
v_call: TRBV19; d_call: TRBD1; j_call: TRBJ2-7; cdr3_length: 16; clone_size: NA; cdr3_nt: TGTGCCAGTAGTATCACGGCCGCAGGGGGACATTCCGAGCAGTACTTC; cdr3_aa: CASSITAAGGHSEQYF
v_call: TRBV6-1; d_call: NA; j_call: TRBJ1-1; cdr3_length: 15; clone_size: NA; cdr3_nt: TGTGCCAGCATTGATACAGGGCTAGGTTCCGCTGAAGCTTTCTTT; cdr3_aa: CASIDTGLGSAEAFF
v_call: TRBV27; d_call: TRBD2; j_call: TRBJ2-7; cdr3_length: 16; clone_size: NA; cdr3_nt: TGTGCCAGCAGTACCCGGGATAGCGGGACTCACTACGAGCAGTACTTC; cdr3_aa: CASSTRDSGTHYEQYF
v_call: TRBV30; d_call: TRBD2; j_call: TRBJ2-3; cdr3_length: 15; clone_size: NA; cdr3_nt: TGTGCCTGGGTCCCTGGGGGGGAATCGAAGGGGTCGCAGTATTTT; cdr3_aa: CAWVPGGESKGSQYF
v_call: TRBV28; d_call: TRBD2; j_call: TRBJ2-5; cdr3_length: 12; clone_size: NA; cdr3_nt: TGTGCCAGCAGGACCGGGGGGGCGACCCAGTACTTC; cdr3_aa: CASRTGGATQYF
v_call: TRBV30; d_call: TRBD2; j_call: TRBJ2-7; cdr3_length: 10; clone_size: NA; cdr3_nt: TGTGCCGCCCAAGCGGGGGAGCAGTACTTC; cdr3_aa: CAAQAGEQYF
v_call: TRBV19; d_call: TRBD2; j_call: TRBJ2-2; cdr3_length: 16; clone_size: once; cdr3_nt: TGTGCCAGTAGGACTAGCGGGAGGGCCGACACCGGGGAGCTGTTTTTT; cdr3_aa: CASRTSGRADTGELFF